Each of the 20 T cell receptor beta chains below was sequenced from the same sample in a study of cytomegalovirus exposure and HLA in healthy donors. Profiled with immunoSEQ multiplex PCR; TCRdb holds only in-frame clones, not every one. The profile shows more than 110,000 clones, about 83% of them singletons. The source material was PBMCs. The receptor set was obtained from a woman in her twenties or thirties in good health and CMV-seronegative.

This clone has only a few counts. J is TRBJ1-4 and V is TRBV19; tentative D call: TRBD1 (5 bases). Germline lookup yields CDR1 LNHDA and CDR2 SQIVND (reference sequence). V was pared by 4 bases and J by 1 base, with 13 bases between. The length of the CDR3 is 16 residues. The CDR3 is CASSKGAHGTNEKLFF. CDR3 sequence (DNA): TGTGCCAGTAGTAAAGGGGCCCATGGAACTAATGAAAAACTGTTTTTT. Filled out from reference TRBV19 and TRBJ1-4, the complete variable domain reads DGGITQSPKYLFRKEGQNVTLSCEQNLNHDAMYWYRQDPGQGLRLIYYSQIVNDFQKGDIAEGYSVSREKKESFPLTVTSAQKNPTAFYLCASSKGAHGTNEKLFFGSGTQLSVL.

The gene calls are TRBV5-1 and TRBJ2-7, with D possibly matching TRBD1 (6 bases). With 2 bases removed from V and 4 bases from J, the gap between germline ends came to 22 bases. This CDR3 region has 17 residues. Germline values: CDR1 SGHRS, CDR2 YFSETQ. The CDR3 is CASSFSPPPQGLYEQYF. The CDR3, as DNA: TGCGCCAGCAGCTTTTCCCCACCCCCCCAGGGGTTGTACGAGCAGTACTTC.

This sequence joins TRBV15 and TRBJ1-5; tentative D call: TRBD1 (6 bases). The CDR3 covers 14 residues. Germline loops: CDR1 LNHNV, CDR2 YYDKDF (reference sequence). Trimming took 7 bases from V and 4 from J, leaving 14 bases between them. CDR3 sequence reads: CATKGTTDNQPQHF. The DNA for the CDR3 is TGTGCCACCAAGGGGACAACTGATAATCAGCCCCAGCATTTT. Full variable domain (remainder filled in from reference TRBV15 and TRBJ1-5): DAMVIQNPRYQVTQFGKPVTLSCSQTLNHNVMYWYQQKSSQAPKLLFHYYDKDFNNEADTPDNFQSRRPNTSFCFLDIRSPGLGDTAMYLCATKGTTDNQPQHFGDGTRLSIL.

This clone turned up a few times. The CDR3 loop reads CASSPGQGGLSYTF. The CDR3 bases are TGTGCCAGCAGCCCCGGACAGGGGGGCCTATCCTACACCTTC. The chain recombines TRBV5-6 with TRBJ1-2; TRBD1 matches 10 bases. Germline V gives CDR1 SGHDT, CDR2 YYEEEE. This CDR3 comprises 14 residues. Trimming cost V 4 bases and J 10 bases; bases outside gene matches: 10. Supplemented by reference TRBV5-6 and TRBJ1-2, the full variable domain reads DAGVTQSPTHLIKTRGQQVTLRCSPKSGHDTVSWYQQALGQGPQFIFQYYEEEERQRGNFPDRFSGHQFPNYSSELNVNALLLGDSALYLCASSPGQGGLSYTFGSGTRLTVV.

The chain carries TRBV10-1 and TRBJ2-7, with D maybe TRBD2 (6 bases). The CDR3 is 15 residues long. Trimming shortened V by 3 bases and J by 4 bases, and 16 bases separated the two germline ends. The germline gives CDR1 WNHNN, CDR2 SYGVQD (reference sequence). The CDR3 sequence: CASSESVAGHYEQYF. DNA of the CDR3: TGCGCCAGCAGTGAAAGCGTCGCGGGGCATTACGAGCAGTACTTC.

The chain joins TRBV5-1 to TRBJ2-7; a weak D match, TRBD2 (6 bases). CDR1 SGHRS and CDR2 YFSETQ come from the germline V gene. Trimming cost V 0 bases and J 5 bases, with 21 bases left between them. CDR3 length equals 17 residues. The CDR3 spells CASSLVEGPGSVHEQYF. CDR3 in DNA: TGCGCCAGCAGCTTGGTGGAGGGGCCCGGGTCGGTCCACGAGCAGTACTTC.

V usage is TRBV7-9 and J usage is TRBJ2-5; D might be TRBD1 (5 bases). Germline CDR1 is SEHNR and CDR2 is FQNEAQ (reference sequence). This CDR3 has 15 amino acids. V was clipped by 0 bases and J by 1 base, with 9 bases between them. The CDR3 DNA is TGTGCCAGCAGCTTAGCTACAGGCATCCAAGAGACCCAGTACTTC. As protein: CASSLATGIQETQYF.

This chain joins TRBV9 and TRBJ1-2, with D perhaps TRBD1 (6 bases). V was clipped by 0 bases and J by 3 bases, with 12 bases between them. There are 15 residues in the CDR3. Germline CDR1 and CDR2: SGDLS and YYNGEE. The CDR3 spells CASSVGRGAYYGYTF. The CDR3 bases are TGTGCCAGCAGCGTAGGGCGGGGGGCGTACTATGGCTACACCTTC.

J is TRBJ2-5 and V is TRBV5-1, with 8 bases that match TRBD2. Per germline, CDR1 SGHRS and CDR2 YFSETQ. After removal of 0 bases from V and 1 base from J, the junction contained 5 bases not matched to a gene. The CDR3 extends over 16 amino acids. The CDR3 DNA is TGCGCCAGCAGCTTGGGGGTAGCGGGGTTCCAAGAGACCCAGTACTTC. Its protein is CASSLGVAGFQETQYF.

The chain uses TRBV7-2 and TRBJ1-5; tentative D call: TRBD1 (6 bases). The CDR3 spans 15 residues. Germline loops: CDR1 SGHTA, CDR2 FQGNSA. V lost 1 base and J 4 bases, leaving 11 bases between the germline ends. The CDR3 spells CASSLVSGANQPQHF. CDR3 DNA sequence: TGTGCCAGCAGCTTAGTATCAGGGGCGAATCAGCCCCAGCATTTT.

In this sample, this clone turned up a few times. The chain is built from TRBV6-1 and TRBJ1-2; TRBD1 matches at 11 bases. Germline lookup yields CDR1 MNHNS and CDR2 SASEGT. After removal of 3 bases from V and 4 bases from J, the junction contained 7 bases not matched to a gene. This CDR3 comprises 16 residues. The CDR3 DNA is TGTGCCAGCAGTGACACGGACAGGGGGCACAGCTATGGCTACACCTTC. Translating it yields CASSDTDRGHSYGYTF.

Remarks on this clone: One end of the junction is discordant with germline, which a read error may explain. The rearrangement links TRBV7-2 to TRBJ1-2; 8 nucleotides agree with TRBD1. From germline, CDR1 is SGHTA and CDR2 FQGNSA. The CDR3 consists of 13 residues. For the CDR3, the DNA is TGTGCCAGCAGCCGATCCCTACAGGGGGAGGCGTCCTTC. It specifies CASSRSLQGEASF.

J is TRBJ2-7 and V is TRBV13; 9 positions match TRBD1. Germline-derived CDR1 and CDR2 are PRHDT and FYEKMQ (reference sequence). Trimming took 4 bases from V and 2 from J; bases not matched to a gene: 6. This CDR3 spans 15 amino acids. This CDR3 reads CASSSPGQGTYEQYF. CDR3 nucleotides: TGTGCCAGCAGCTCGCCGGGACAGGGAACCTACGAGCAGTACTTC.

To note about this clone: The same CDR3 arises from other DNA sequences in this sample as well. This chain links TRBV19 with TRBJ1-2; 7 bases agree with TRBD1. CDR3 length equals 14 residues. Germline lookup yields CDR1 LNHDA and CDR2 SQIVND (reference sequence). The V and J ends lost 5 bases and 2 bases, in that order; junction bases with no gene match: 5. The CDR3 region is CASSEDRPNYGYTF. The CDR3, as DNA: TGTGCCAGTAGTGAGGACAGGCCGAACTATGGCTACACCTTC. The whole variable domain, filled in from reference TRBV19 and TRBJ1-2, reads DGGITQSPKYLFRKEGQNVTLSCEQNLNHDAMYWYRQDPGQGLRLIYYSQIVNDFQKGDIAEGYSVSREKKESFPLTVTSAQKNPTAFYLCASSEDRPNYGYTFGSGTRLTVV.

The chain couples TRBV9 to TRBJ1-2; the match to TRBD1 covers 8 bases. Trimming at V came to 4 bases and at J to 0 bases, leaving 5 bases not matched to a gene. Per the germline V gene, CDR1 is SGDLS and CDR2 is YYNGEE. CDR3 length: 15 residues. In DNA, the CDR3 is TGTGCCAGCAGCCAGTGGACAGGGACTAACTATGGCTACACCTTC. As protein: CASSQWTGTNYGYTF.

The J gene is TRBJ2-3, the V gene TRBV2, with D unresolved. V shed 8 bases and J shed 1 base, with 7 bases lying between them. The CDR3 sequence is 12 residues long. The V gene's germline CDR1 is SNHLY and CDR2 FYNNEI. The CDR3 protein is CASSSGTDTQYF. In DNA, the CDR3 is TGTGCCAGCTCGTCTGGCACAGATACGCAGTATTTT.

The V call is TRBV7-9, the J call TRBJ2-3, with D unresolved. V was pared by 0 bases and J by 4 bases, with 5 bases between. Germline CDR1 SEHNR, CDR2 FQNEAQ (reference sequence). The CDR3 spans 13 residues. CDR3 bases: TGTGCCAGCAGCTTAGCCAACTCAGATACGCAGTATTTT. Its translation: CASSLANSDTQYF.

DNA for the CDR3: TGTGCCACCTTTGGGGGGGGTGAAGCTTTCTTT. Translation gives CATFGGGEAFF. The rearrangement joins TRBV19 to TRBJ1-1; tentative D call: TRBD1 (5 bases). V was cut by 10 bases and J by 7 bases, with 13 bases left in between. This CDR3 has 11 amino acids. Germline values: CDR1 LNHDA, CDR2 SQIVND (reference sequence).

This chain connects TRBV18 to TRBJ1-5; 11 nucleotides line up with TRBD1. The CDR3 has 18 residues. Germline-derived CDR1 and CDR2 are KGHSH and LQKENI. Trimming cost V 4 bases and J 0 bases; bases outside gene matches: 8. This CDR3 reads CASSRGQGATYSNQPQHF. CDR3 nucleotide sequence: TGTGCCAGCTCACGCGGACAGGGGGCGACTTATAGCAATCAGCCCCAGCATTTT. The complete variable domain, with remaining parts taken from reference TRBV18 and TRBJ1-5, reads NAGVMQNPRHLVRRRGQEARLRCSPMKGHSHVYWYRQLPEEGLKFMVYLQKENIIDESGMPKERFSAEFPKEGPSILRIQQVVRGDSAAYFCASSRGQGATYSNQPQHFGDGTRLSIL.

This sequence joins TRBV27 and TRBJ2-3; D may be TRBD2 (6 bases). Germline CDR1 MNHEY, CDR2 SMNVEV (reference sequence). V was pared by 2 bases and J by 8 bases, with 32 bases between. The CDR3 consists of 20 residues. This chain's CDR3 is CASSLGGGSAGTPRSGTQYF. DNA of the CDR3: TGTGCCAGCAGTTTAGGTGGGGGGAGCGCCGGGACCCCTCGCAGCGGTACGCAGTATTTT.